A single T cell receptor (beta chain) is shown here with its context. The CDR3 sequence is 14 residues long. Trimming shortened V by 5 bases and J by 5 bases, and 13 bases separated the two germline ends. Germline CDR1 and CDR2: MNHEY and SMNVEV (reference sequence). These data originate in a study of cytomegalovirus exposure and HLA in healthy donors. Both 60 Vbeta primers and 13 Jbeta primers went into the PCR. Produced via immunoSEQ multiplex PCR; TCRdb's table is partial and in-frame only. The sample yields tens of thousands of clones, of which the top ten take up over 2%. Input material: PBMCs. This sequence originates from a woman between 40 and 55 years old in good health and CMV-seronegative. V and J are TRBV27 and TRBJ2-1, with D possibly being TRBD1 (8 bases). DNA for the CDR3: TGTGCCAGCAGTCGGACAGGGAGGGACAATGAGCAGTTCTTC. It translates to CASSRTGRDNEQFF.